This T cell receptor beta chain derives from a study of T cell repertoires in cytomegalovirus infection. MiXCR, run by TCRdb on the reads, gives a single entry per CDR3 protein. This repertoire shows about 600,000 distinct CDR3 sequences, 20% to 25% found once; its top ten account for 6.5% to 10%. A note on this clonotype: Its antigen remains unknown.

Notes on the study in general: HLA-C-restricted CMV clonotypes gave the most frequent clonotype in two of eight donors.

CDR1 and CDR2 from the germline V gene are SGHRS and YFSETQ. The J segment lost 2 bases and the V segment lost 4 bases, leaving 3 bases of the junction unmatched. The CDR3 is 15 residues long. The chain joins TRBV5-1 to TRBJ2-1; TRBD1 matches at 10 bases. The clonotype comes from a human donor in good health (CMV status not recorded). Some clones in this sample may be carry-over from other donors' samples. Sequenced material: CD8+ T cells from PBMCs. The CDR3 loop reads CASSADRGAYNEQFF. For the CDR3, the DNA is TGCGCCAGCAGCGCGGACAGGGGGGCCTACAATGAGCAGTTCTTC.